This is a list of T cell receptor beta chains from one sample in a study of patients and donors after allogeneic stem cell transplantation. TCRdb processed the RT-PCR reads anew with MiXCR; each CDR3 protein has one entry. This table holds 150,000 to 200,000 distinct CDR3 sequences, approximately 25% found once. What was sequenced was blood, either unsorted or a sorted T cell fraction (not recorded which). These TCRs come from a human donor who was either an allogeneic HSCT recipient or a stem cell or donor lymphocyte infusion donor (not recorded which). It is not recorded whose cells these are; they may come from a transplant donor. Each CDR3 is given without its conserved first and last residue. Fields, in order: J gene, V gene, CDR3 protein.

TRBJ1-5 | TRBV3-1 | ASSQSTGGKEPQH
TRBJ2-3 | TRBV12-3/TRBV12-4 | ASSTNAAITDTQY
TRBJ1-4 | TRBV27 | ASSLRGIHEKLF
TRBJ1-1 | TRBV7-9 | ASSLVGRLNTEAF
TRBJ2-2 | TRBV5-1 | ASSLGLAGALNTGELF
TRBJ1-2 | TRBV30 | AWRDRAIYGYT
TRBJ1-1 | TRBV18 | ASSPSTGNTEAF
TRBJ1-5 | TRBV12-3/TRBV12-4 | ASTLGMGNQPQH
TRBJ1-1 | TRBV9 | ASSASSTGRLDTEAF
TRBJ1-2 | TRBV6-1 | ASSGYT
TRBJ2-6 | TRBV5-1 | ASRPMLGANVLT
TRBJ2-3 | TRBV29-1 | SVGMSGQSTDTQY
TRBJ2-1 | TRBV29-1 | SVPTGSYNEQF
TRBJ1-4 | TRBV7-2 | ASSLGIRDRGSPNEKLF
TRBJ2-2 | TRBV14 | ASRRDAWAGELF
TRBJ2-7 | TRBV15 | ATSRTFYEQY
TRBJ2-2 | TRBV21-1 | ASSKLDRNTGELF
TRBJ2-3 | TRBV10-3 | AISTDREGTDTQY
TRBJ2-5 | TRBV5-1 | ASSRIAEETQY
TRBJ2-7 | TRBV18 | ASSPLDRSYEQY
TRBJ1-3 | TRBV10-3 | AISPSGTSGNTIY
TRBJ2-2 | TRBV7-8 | ASSLMTEVNTGELF
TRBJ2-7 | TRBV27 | ASSLGGHLYEQY
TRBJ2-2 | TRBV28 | ASSLSGMNTGELF
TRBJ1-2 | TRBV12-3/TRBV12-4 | ASSKEFIGPIFYT
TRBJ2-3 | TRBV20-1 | RGLAGDIDTQY
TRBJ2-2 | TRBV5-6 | ASSRGTNTGELF
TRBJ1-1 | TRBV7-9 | ASSPPPARENTEAF
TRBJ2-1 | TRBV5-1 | ASSLPGTAPYGNEQF
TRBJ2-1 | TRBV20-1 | SAVDLIYNEQF
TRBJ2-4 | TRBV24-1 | ATSDTRQLNIQY
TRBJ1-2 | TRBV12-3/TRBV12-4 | ASSFHDVSYGYT
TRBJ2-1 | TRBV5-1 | ASSTTVPNEQF
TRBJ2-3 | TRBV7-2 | ASSIGLGRTDTQY
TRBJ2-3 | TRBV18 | STSLADTQY
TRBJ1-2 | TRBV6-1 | ASSEPGLAGGYT
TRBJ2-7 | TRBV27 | ASSLRTSGSTEQY
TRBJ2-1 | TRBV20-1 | SANRGPSYNEQF
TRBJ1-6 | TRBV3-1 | ASSQGGSNSPLH
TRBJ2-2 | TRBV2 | ASRYLGGELF
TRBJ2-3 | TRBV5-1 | ASSSLTDGTDTQY